This T cell receptor (beta chain) comes out of a study of cytomegalovirus exposure and HLA in healthy donors. Points from the study as a whole: Confirmation in vitro established that a few CMV-associated chains were specific for CMV antigens. According to the study, about 180 TCR beta chains were cytomegalovirus-associated.

Comments on this clone: Its cognate antigen is unknown.

Measured with immunoSEQ multiplex PCR; TCRdb has only the in-frame clones, and not every one. The table lists 250,000 to 350,000 clones, nearly 90% of them singletons, with roughly 0.88% in the top ten. The junction had 16 bases not matched to a gene; V was cut back by 3 bases and J by 12 bases. CDR1 and CDR2 (germline): SGDLS, YYNGEE. The length of the CDR3 is 16 residues. The clonotype originates from a man younger than 45 in good health and CMV-seronegative. Source material: PBMCs. The chain recombines TRBV9 with TRBJ2-3, with 10 bases that match TRBD1. The CDR3 bases are TGTGCCAGCAGCGAGGTAGGCGGGACAGGGGCAATGAATCAGTATTTT. Protein product: CASSEVGGTGAMNQYF.